Presented here are 21 T cell receptor beta chains from one specimen sequenced in a study of vaccination and CD4 T cells after COVID-19. The treatment denotes: approximately nine-day PBMC culture with coronavirus spike peptide pools or control peptides (ViraFEST assay). Their antigen targets remain unknown. With the Oncomine TCR Beta short-read assay, DNA from cultured CD4+ T cells was sequenced. TCRdb independently ran MiXCR on the PCR reads; one entry per CDR3 protein. The sample yields 15,000 to 20,000 distinct CDR3 sequences, about 61% seen once. Sequencing was done on a sample of CD4+ T cells from blood, cultured in vitro. Receptors originate from a human donor who had recovered from COVID-19.

The chain carries TRBV6-5 and TRBJ2-2; 9 positions match TRBD1. The CDR3 is made up of 14 amino acids. Germline lookup yields CDR1 MNHEY and CDR2 SVGAGI. The V and J ends lost 2 bases and 7 bases, in that order; junction bases with no gene match: 2. The CDR3 bases are TGTGCCAGCAGTTACGACAGGGGGGTCGGGGAGCTGTTTTTT. Encoded protein: CASSYDRGVGELFF.

The chain combines TRBV20-1 with TRBJ2-1; D may be TRBD2 (5 bases). V dropped 2 bases and J dropped 2 bases, with 13 bases sitting between them. The CDR3 is made up of 15 amino acids. CDR1 is DFQATT and CDR2 is SNEGSKA in the germline V gene (reference sequence). The DNA for the CDR3 is TGCAGTGCTAGATCCAGCGGTCGAACCTACAATGAGCAGTTCTTC. It encodes CSARSSGRTYNEQFF.

The chain recombines TRBV6-1 with TRBJ1-6, with a weak D call TRBD1 (5 bases). Germline-derived CDR1 and CDR2 are MNHNS and SASEGT. The V and J ends lost 3 bases and 19 bases respectively, with 25 bases between them. This CDR3 is 15 amino acids long. The CDR3 loop is CASSEQTKGTTPPHF. Written as DNA, the CDR3 is TGTGCCAGCAGTGAGCAGACAAAAGGGACGACACCCCCTCACTTT.

The rearrangement links TRBV7-3 to TRBJ2-1, with D possibly TRBD1 on 5 matching bases. V was trimmed by 1 base and J by 0 bases, leaving 7 bases between them. The CDR3 spans 15 residues. In germline, CDR1 is SGHTA, CDR2 FQGTGA. The CDR3 bases are TGTGCCAGCAGCTTAAGGGGCCTCTCCTACAATGAGCAGTTCTTC. Translated, it gives CASSLRGLSYNEQFF.

The chain links TRBV20-1 to TRBJ2-1; 9 bases agree with TRBD1. This CDR3 is built from 13 residues. Germline V gene sequence: CDR1 DFQATT, CDR2 SNEGSKA (reference sequence). In DNA form, the CDR3 reads TGCAGCTTACTCCGGGACAGGGATAATGAGCAGTTCTTC. Translated, it gives CSLLRDRDNEQFF.

The rearrangement links TRBV10-3 to TRBJ2-4; 15 nucleotides agree with TRBD2. The ends lost 2 bases at V and 0 bases at J; junction bases unmatched: 5. Germline lookup yields CDR1 ENHRY and CDR2 SYGVKD. The CDR3 consists of 19 residues. CDR3 region: CAISEARTSGRGAKNIQYF. The CDR3 region has the DNA TGTGCCATCAGTGAGGCCAGGACTAGCGGGAGGGGAGCCAAAAACATTCAGTACTTC.

The chain is built from TRBV7-2 and TRBJ1-2, with 7 bases that match TRBD1. Per germline, CDR1 SGHTA and CDR2 FQGNSA. This CDR3 contains 15 residues. Germline trimming cut 5 bases from V and 0 bases from J; bases unmatched to any gene: 6. CDR3 region: CASSRDRVTNYGYTF. For the CDR3, the DNA is TGTGCCAGCAGCCGGGACAGAGTGACTAACTATGGCTACACCTTC.

This clonotype was picked up a small number of times. The chain carries TRBV27 and TRBJ1-1, with 7 bases lining up with TRBD1. This CDR3 region has 14 residues. V was pared by 5 bases and J by 1 base, with 4 bases of the junction left unmatched. Germline-derived CDR1 and CDR2 are MNHEY and SMNVEV (reference sequence). CDR3 nucleotide sequence: TGTGCCAGCAGTCAAAGGACAGGGAACACTGAAGCTTTCTTT. Encoded protein: CASSQRTGNTEAFF.

The genes are TRBV19 and TRBJ1-1; 8 nucleotides agree with TRBD1. The V gene's germline CDR1 is LNHDA and CDR2 SQIVND (reference sequence). The ends lost 3 bases at V and 6 bases at J; junction bases unmatched: 3. This CDR3 has 13 amino acids. CDR3 amino acids: CASSIIQGAEAFF. CDR3 in DNA: TGTGCCAGTAGTATCATACAGGGGGCTGAAGCTTTCTTT. Full variable domain (missing parts from reference TRBV19 and TRBJ1-1): DGGITQSPKYLFRKEGQNVTLSCEQNLNHDAMYWYRQDPGQGLRLIYYSQIVNDFQKGDIAEGYSVSREKKESFPLTVTSAQKNPTAFYLCASSIIQGAEAFFGQGTRLTVV.

This chain connects TRBV6-5 to TRBJ2-7; D ambiguous. The CDR3 is 13 amino acids. The germline V gene has CDR1 MNHEY and CDR2 SVGAGI. V shed 2 bases and J shed 2 bases, with 7 bases lying between them. The CDR3 DNA reads TGTGCCAGCAGTTACCTAGGACCCTACGAGCAGTACTTC. It codes for CASSYLGPYEQYF.

The V gene is TRBV20-1, the J gene TRBJ2-7; D gene uncertain. The CDR3 is 14 amino acids. The germline V gene has CDR1 DFQATT and CDR2 SNEGSKA (reference sequence). Trimming stripped 0 bases from V and 4 bases from J, with 13 bases between. CDR3 sequence: CSARDRRTFYEQYF. In DNA, the CDR3 is TGCAGTGCTAGAGACCGGAGAACCTTTTACGAGCAGTACTTC.

This clonotype was seen only a few times. The genes are TRBV10-3 and TRBJ2-4; D possibly uses TRBD1 or TRBD2 (6 bases each). This CDR3 contains 16 residues. Deletions cut 6 bases from V and 8 bases from J, with 23 bases between. The V gene's germline CDR1 is ENHRY and CDR2 SYGVKD. Here the CDR3 DNA reads TGTGCCATCAGAGCTGAGTCGGGGGCCCCGGGAGACATTCAGTACTTC. Encoded protein: CAIRAESGAPGDIQYF.

V is TRBV20-1 and J is TRBJ2-3; a weak D match, TRBD1 (6 bases). V lost 6 bases to trimming and J lost 2 bases, with 12 bases between them. Germline V gene sequence: CDR1 DFQATT, CDR2 SNEGSKA (reference sequence). The CDR3 extends over 13 amino acids. CDR3 in amino acids: CSAVDSPTDTQYF. CDR3 nucleotides: TGCAGTGCAGTGGACAGTCCCACAGATACGCAGTATTTT.

The V gene is TRBV19, the J gene TRBJ2-1; the D gene is possibly TRBD1 (6 bases). Germline V gene sequence: CDR1 LNHDA, CDR2 SQIVND (reference sequence). The CDR3 loop spans 14 amino acids. V lost 7 bases to trimming and J lost 5 bases, with 15 bases between them. This CDR3 reads CASNMGADHNEQFF. The CDR3 nucleotides read TGTGCCAGTAACATGGGGGCGGATCACAATGAGCAGTTCTTC.

The chain combines TRBV7-9 with TRBJ1-2; 8 bases agree with TRBD1. CDR3 length equals 13 residues. Germline values: CDR1 SEHNR, CDR2 FQNEAQ (reference sequence). The junction had 5 bases not matched to a gene; V was cut back by 3 bases and J by 8 bases. CDR3 sequence reads: CASSLDRVWGYTF. Written as DNA, the CDR3 is TGTGCCAGCAGCTTGGACAGGGTTTGGGGCTACACCTTC.

The chain links TRBV19 to TRBJ2-2; D is perhaps TRBD1 or TRBD2 (5 bases each). The germline CDR1 and CDR2 sequences are LNHDA and SQIVND (reference sequence). This CDR3 region has 15 residues. The V end lost 9 bases, the J end lost 6 bases, and 20 bases lay between the germline ends. The CDR3 DNA reads TGTGCCAGCCACCCGGGGACGGGGTGGGCCGGGGAGCTGTTTTTT. Protein product: CASHPGTGWAGELFF.

This clonotype was seen a few times. V usage is TRBV15 and J usage is TRBJ2-3, with 7 bases aligning to TRBD1. The J segment lost 0 bases and the V segment lost 1 base, leaving 1 base of the junction unmatched. The germline V gene has CDR1 LNHNV and CDR2 YYDKDF (reference sequence). The CDR3 sequence is 15 residues long. The CDR3 sequence is CATSRGQGSTDTQYF. CDR3 DNA: TGTGCCACCAGCAGAGGACAGGGTAGCACAGATACGCAGTATTTT.

The chain combines TRBV19 with TRBJ2-3; D assignment may be TRBD1 or TRBD2 (6 bases each). Trimming removed 2 bases at V and 4 bases at J, with 10 bases between. The CDR3 covers 14 residues. CDR1 is LNHDA, CDR2 SQIVND, per germline (reference sequence). The CDR3 region is CASSIPGAADTQYF. In DNA, the CDR3 is TGTGCCAGTAGTATACCGGGGGCAGCAGATACGCAGTATTTT. The entire variable domain, with the rest obtained from reference TRBV19 and TRBJ2-3, is as follows: DGGITQSPKYLFRKEGQNVTLSCEQNLNHDAMYWYRQDPGQGLRLIYYSQIVNDFQKGDIAEGYSVSREKKESFPLTVTSAQKNPTAFYLCASSIPGAADTQYFGPGTRLTVL.

The genes are TRBV19 and TRBJ1-1; no clear D gene. The V and J ends lost 5 bases and 4 bases respectively, with 8 bases between them. CDR1 and CDR2 (germline): LNHDA, SQIVND (reference sequence). This CDR3 has 12 residues. The CDR3 DNA reads as TGTGCCAGTAGTTCCCGGTTCACTGAAGCTTTCTTT. Its protein is CASSSRFTEAFF. Drawing the rest from reference TRBV19 and TRBJ1-1, the complete variable domain is DGGITQSPKYLFRKEGQNVTLSCEQNLNHDAMYWYRQDPGQGLRLIYYSQIVNDFQKGDIAEGYSVSREKKESFPLTVTSAQKNPTAFYLCASSSRFTEAFFGQGTRLTVV.

This sequence joins TRBV5-1 and TRBJ2-2; 9 bases align to TRBD2. CDR3 length equals 22 residues. The germline V gene encodes CDR1 SGHRS and CDR2 YFSETQ. The V gene end was trimmed by 0 bases and the J gene end by 6 bases; junction bases not matched to a gene: 24. Here the CDR3 DNA reads TGCGCCAGCAGCTTGGCTTCCGGGACTAGCTCTACCTCAGGGGGTATGGCCGGGGAGCTGTTTTTT. Protein product: CASSLASGTSSTSGGMAGELFF.

This clonotype has more than one count but fewer than ten. The V call is TRBV20-1, the J call TRBJ2-7; 11 nucleotides agree with TRBD2. V was pared by 6 bases and J by 3 bases, with 7 bases of the junction left unmatched. CDR1 and CDR2 (germline): DFQATT, SNEGSKA (reference sequence). The CDR3 contains 14 residues. CDR3 sequence reads: CSAITSGSLYEQYF. The CDR3 DNA is TGCAGTGCAATCACTAGCGGGAGTCTCTACGAGCAGTACTTC.